Following are 28 T cell receptor beta chains from one sample sequenced in a study of T cells in localized non-small cell lung cancer. Data came from immunoSEQ multiplex PCR; TCRdb stores just in-frame clones and leaves some out. Of tens of thousands of clones in the sample, more than 75% were seen once. The sample here was peripheral blood, taken before any cancer treatment. The receptor set was obtained from a male donor at least 60 years old with stage III lung adenocarcinoma.

The chain recombines TRBV6-5 with TRBJ1-1, with D possibly being TRBD1 (5 bases). The CDR3 covers 15 residues. Germline V gene lookup returns CDR1 MNHEY and CDR2 SVGAGI. V was trimmed by 7 bases and J by 4 bases, leaving 19 bases between them. CDR3 sequence (DNA): TGTGCCAGCAACCGGGGCGCCGCCGTGGGCACTGAAGCTTTCTTT. It specifies CASNRGAAVGTEAFF.

The V gene is TRBV28, the J gene TRBJ2-2, with D possibly being TRBD1 (6 bases). Trimming shortened V by 5 bases and J by 9 bases, and 13 bases separated the two germline ends. From germline, CDR1 is MDHEN and CDR2 SYDVKM. There are 13 residues in the CDR3. CDR3: CASSPYRVRELFF. CDR3 bases: TGTGCCAGCAGTCCTTACAGGGTGAGGGAGCTGTTTTTT.

V and J are TRBV5-1 and TRBJ2-2; D uncertain. This CDR3 spans 14 amino acids. Germline CDR1 is SGHRS and CDR2 is YFSETQ. Trimming left V 0 bases short and J 1 base short, with 4 bases between. The CDR3 DNA reads TGCGCCAGCAGCTTGGTTCTGAACACCGGGGAGCTGTTTTTT. Protein: CASSLVLNTGELFF.

The rearrangement uses TRBV5-1 and TRBJ1-3; no reliable D call. Trimming removed 5 bases at V and 0 bases at J, with 9 bases between. The CDR3 is 14 amino acids. Germline loops: CDR1 SGHRS, CDR2 YFSETQ. For the CDR3, the DNA is TGCGCCAGCAGTAATTTCGACTCTGGAAACACCATATATTTT. Translated, it gives CASSNFDSGNTIYF.

CDR3 loop: CASSQETSGSSRDTQYF. For the CDR3, the DNA is TGTGCCAGCAGCCAAGAAACTAGCGGGAGTAGTAGAGATACGCAGTATTTT. The gene calls are TRBV4-2 and TRBJ2-3, with 11 positions matching TRBD2. This CDR3 comprises 17 residues. CDR1 LGHNA and CDR2 YNFKEQ come from the germline V gene. Trimming at V came to 0 bases and at J to 5 bases, leaving 7 bases not matched to a gene.

The chain couples TRBV29-1 to TRBJ2-3; 9 nucleotides agree with TRBD1. Germline CDR1 reads SQVTM; CDR2 reads ANQGSEA. J was trimmed by 0 bases and V by 4 bases; bases with no gene match: 2. The CDR3 sequence is 14 residues long. The CDR3 DNA sequence: TGCAGCGTTGGCGGGACAGGGAGCACAGATACGCAGTATTTT. This translates into CSVGGTGSTDTQYF.

This clone was counted a single time. J is TRBJ2-5 and V is TRBV28, with TRBD1 matching over 7 bases. The CDR3 spans 13 residues. The V gene's germline CDR1 is MDHEN and CDR2 SYDVKM. The V segment lost 6 bases and the J segment 5 bases; nucleotides outside the gene matches: 6. CDR3 sequence reads: CASSRGGAETQYF. The CDR3 nucleotides are TGTGCCAGCAGCCGAGGGGGCGCCGAGACCCAGTACTTC.

V usage is TRBV6-4 and J usage is TRBJ1-1; D remains ambiguous. The CDR3 is made up of 13 amino acids. Germline V gene lookup returns CDR1 MRHNA and CDR2 SNTAGT. V lost 10 bases and J lost 0, with 12 bases in between. Written as DNA, the CDR3 is TGTGCCACCCGAGGGTCACTGAACACTGAAGCTTTCTTT. Translation gives CATRGSLNTEAFF.

The chain links TRBV2 to TRBJ1-2; perhaps TRBD1 as D (6 bases). CDR1 SNHLY and CDR2 FYNNEI come from the germline V gene. V was shortened by 4 bases and J by 7 bases, with 16 bases between the two germline ends. CDR3 length: 14 residues. CDR3 sequence (DNA): TGTGCCAGCAGTGGTTGGCAGGGGATGGGTGGCTACACCTTC. Protein product: CASSGWQGMGGYTF.

J is TRBJ2-3 and V is TRBV7-2; D is unclear. Germline V gives CDR1 SGHTA, CDR2 FQGNSA. The CDR3 is 13 amino acids. V was pared by 5 bases and J by 4 bases, with 10 bases between. The CDR3: CASSRLVADTQYF. The CDR3 nucleotides read TGTGCCAGCAGCCGATTGGTGGCAGATACGCAGTATTTT.

This chain uses TRBV5-1 with TRBJ2-6, with D hard to call. V gave up 1 base and J gave up 0 bases, with 8 bases separating them. Germline V gives CDR1 SGHRS, CDR2 YFSETQ. The CDR3 covers 16 residues. The CDR3 bases are TGCGCCAGCAGCTTGTCGACCGTCTCTGGGGCCAACGTCCTGACTTTC. Its protein product is CASSLSTVSGANVLTF.

This chain uses TRBV13 with TRBJ2-5; 7 bases are shared with TRBD2. Unmatched junction bases numbered 1, after V lost 8 bases and J lost 1 base. Germline lookup yields CDR1 PRHDT and CDR2 FYEKMQ (reference sequence). The CDR3 loop spans 12 amino acids. CDR3 residues: CASGGVQETQYF. For the CDR3, the DNA is TGTGCCAGCGGGGGGGTCCAAGAGACCCAGTACTTC.

The V and J genes are TRBV9 and TRBJ2-1; D possibly corresponds to TRBD2 (6 bases). Trimming pared 3 bases from V and 7 bases from J, leaving 17 bases between. Per the germline V gene, CDR1 is SGDLS and CDR2 is YYNGEE. The CDR3 extends over 15 amino acids. The CDR3: CASSELSGVGNEQFF. CDR3 in DNA: TGTGCCAGCAGCGAACTGTCGGGGGTGGGAAATGAGCAGTTCTTC. The variable domain in full, with the rest retrieved from reference TRBV9 and TRBJ2-1, is DSGVTQTPKHLITATGQRVTLRCSPRSGDLSVYWYQQSLDQGLQFLIQYYNGEERAKGNILERFSAQQFPDLHSELNLSSLELGDSALYFCASSELSGVGNEQFFGPGTRLTVL.

V usage is TRBV6-1 and J usage is TRBJ1-5; D unclear. V lost 3 bases and J lost 7, with 4 bases in between. CDR1 and CDR2 (germline): MNHNS, SASEGT. There are 11 residues in the CDR3. CDR3 bases: TGTGCCAGCAGTGAGTGGCAGCCCCAGCATTTT. As protein: CASSEWQPQHF.

The J gene is TRBJ1-1, the V gene TRBV6-5; D uncertain. The V gene lost 6 bases and the J gene lost 8 bases, with 10 bases spanning the gap. The CDR3 extends over 11 amino acids. Per the germline V gene, CDR1 is MNHEY and CDR2 is SVGAGI. The CDR3 nucleotides are TGTGCCAGCAGCTCCCCACGCGAAGCTTTCTTT. It yields the protein CASSSPREAFF.

The chain couples TRBV18 to TRBJ2-7, with TRBD2 as a possible D gene (5 bases). With 3 bases removed from V and 7 bases from J, the gap between germline ends came to 16 bases. Germline V CDR1 and CDR2: KGHSH, LQKENI. The CDR3 is 14 residues long. The CDR3 nucleotides read TGTGCCAGCTCACCGTCTCCGGGGTCTCGGGAGCAGTACTTC. It translates to CASSPSPGSREQYF.

This chain links TRBV28 with TRBJ1-1; D is uncertain. Deletions cut 3 bases from V and 11 bases from J, with 16 bases between. Germline CDR1 MDHEN, CDR2 SYDVKM. The CDR3 spans 13 residues. This CDR3 is CASSFRAAVGAFF. Here the CDR3 DNA reads TGTGCCAGCAGTTTCCGTGCAGCAGTTGGGGCTTTCTTT.

The chain couples TRBV7-2 to TRBJ1-2, with D hard to call. CDR1 is SGHTA, CDR2 FQGNSA, per germline. The CDR3 loop spans 13 amino acids. Trimming removed 6 bases from V and 8 bases from J, with 16 bases in between. This chain's CDR3 is CASSLGPSRGYTF. The CDR3 DNA follows: TGTGCCAGCAGTCTTGGGCCCAGTAGGGGCTACACCTTC.

For the CDR3, the DNA is TGTGCCAGCAGCTTCGGACAGGGAAGGGAAAAACTGTTTTTT. Translation: CASSFGQGREKLFF. The chain recombines TRBV5-4 with TRBJ1-4; 8 nucleotides line up with TRBD1. This CDR3 contains 14 residues. Germline assignment: CDR1 SGHNT and CDR2 YYREEE (reference sequence). The junction had 5 bases not matched to a gene; V was cut back by 2 bases and J by 8 bases.

This rearrangement joins TRBV7-3 to TRBJ2-7, with 7 positions matching TRBD1. Looked up from germline, CDR1 is SGHTA and CDR2 is FQGTGA. The CDR3 is made up of 14 amino acids. Unmatched junction bases numbered 9, after V lost 5 bases and J lost 5 bases. The chain's CDR3 is CASSMTGFGHEQYF. The CDR3 nucleotides are TGTGCCAGCAGCATGACAGGGTTCGGACACGAGCAGTACTTC.

This chain connects TRBV6-5 to TRBJ2-7; D not certain. The germline V and J ends were trimmed by 7 bases and 4 bases, with 14 bases remaining between them. CDR1 is MNHEY and CDR2 is SVGAGI in the germline V gene. CDR3 size: 13 residues. The CDR3 here is CASTQGQIYEQYF. CDR3 coding DNA: TGTGCCAGCACTCAAGGCCAGATTTACGAGCAGTACTTC.

The genes are TRBV5-1 and TRBJ1-1, with no clear D. CDR3 length equals 13 residues. Germline V CDR1 and CDR2: SGHRS, YFSETQ. The germline V and J ends were trimmed by 6 bases and 1 base, with 10 bases remaining between them. The CDR3 DNA is TGCGCCAGCAAAGAGGTGGCGAACACTGAAGCTTTCTTT. Protein: CASKEVANTEAFF. The entire variable domain, with the rest obtained from reference TRBV5-1 and TRBJ1-1, is as follows: KAGVTQTPRYLIKTRGQQVTLSCSPISGHRSVSWYQQTPGQGLQFLFEYFSETQRNKGNFPGRFSGRQFSNSRSEMNVSTLELGDSALYLCASKEVANTEAFFGQGTRLTVV.

The CDR3 sequence is CASNPAGLWADEQYF. CDR3 nucleotide sequence: TGTGCCAGCAACCCCGCGGGACTATGGGCCGACGAGCAGTACTTC. The chain has TRBV27 and TRBJ2-7; 7 bases line up with TRBD2. J was trimmed by 5 bases and V by 7 bases; bases with no gene match: 14. The CDR3 contains 15 residues. Germline-derived CDR1 and CDR2 are MNHEY and SMNVEV (reference sequence).

This chain connects TRBV9 to TRBJ1-6, with D perhaps matching TRBD1 (6 bases). Germline-derived CDR1 and CDR2 are SGDLS and YYNGEE. V shed 4 bases and J shed 7 bases, with 18 bases lying between them. The CDR3 covers 16 residues. The CDR3 DNA reads TGTGCCAGCAGCACCGGGACATCGGGGGGCAATTCACCCCTCCACTTT. This encodes CASSTGTSGGNSPLHF.

The chain uses TRBV6-6 and TRBJ1-2, with D unclear. The CDR3 totals 10 residues. Between the trimmed V and J ends, which lost 10 bases and 8 bases, there was a span of 11 bases. From germline, CDR1 is MNHNY and CDR2 SVGAGI (reference sequence). The CDR3 loop is CATQNPGYTF. CDR3 bases: TGTGCCACCCAAAACCCGGGCTACACCTTC.

This clone was observed a handful of times. The J gene is TRBJ1-1, the V gene TRBV18; D possibly corresponds to TRBD1 (6 bases). This CDR3 contains 16 residues. Trimming shortened V by 3 bases and J by 4 bases, and 18 bases separated the two germline ends. CDR1 is KGHSH, CDR2 LQKENI, per germline. CDR3 residues: CASSPGGEVYGTEAFF. CDR3 coding DNA: TGTGCCAGCTCACCGGGGGGCGAGGTGTATGGCACTGAAGCTTTCTTT.

The chain joins TRBV5-4 to TRBJ1-1; possible D gene TRBD1, 6 bases. The CDR3 consists of 14 residues. Per the germline V gene, CDR1 is SGHNT and CDR2 is YYREEE (reference sequence). V was clipped by 4 bases and J by 3 bases, with 13 bases between them. As DNA, the CDR3 is TGTGCCAGCAGCCCGGAGGGGGGCGACACTGAAGCTTTCTTT. Translated: CASSPEGGDTEAFF.

This chain uses TRBV5-4 with TRBJ2-1; TRBD2 aligns across 7 bases. Germline V lookup: CDR1 SGHNT, CDR2 YYREEE (reference sequence). Unmatched junction bases numbered 12, after V lost 2 bases and J lost 7 bases. This CDR3 is built from 16 residues. The CDR3 is CASSFYLGGRTNEQFF. The DNA for the CDR3 is TGTGCCAGCAGCTTCTATCTGGGGGGGAGGACTAATGAGCAGTTCTTC.